A single sample gave rise to the 30 T cell receptor beta chains below, sequenced in a study of PD-1 blockade in classical Hodgkin lymphoma (dated by TCRdb to 2018 to 2020). Library prep was done by the immunoSEQ multiplex PCR assay. This immuneACCESS table, as held by TCRdb, lists in-frame sequences with V and J called but not all clones. Of the missing ones, under half trace to an unresolved V gene in checked studies; the others have no known cause. The sample table contains tens of thousands of clones; only one count was recorded for 93% of them. The ten largest clones represent around 8.5% of the sample. What this sample's time point label stands for: cycle 1 day 1 (C1D1), immediately before nivolumab initiation. Relapse after autologous stem cell transplantation had occurred in all trial patients, and cohorts A, B and C were distinguished by prior brentuximab vedotin exposure. Here the sequenced sample was peripheral blood mononuclear cells (PBMCs), taken at baseline. Receptors originate from a human donor with classical Hodgkin lymphoma.

This rearrangement joins TRBV28 to TRBJ2-7; 7 bases are shared with TRBD1. V lost 3 bases to trimming and J lost 2 bases; unmatched junction nucleotides: 7. The CDR3 is made up of 15 amino acids. In germline, CDR1 is MDHEN, CDR2 SYDVKM. Here the CDR3 DNA reads TGTGCCAGCAGTTTTTGGGGTCAGGGGGCCTACGAGCAGTACTTC. Amino acids: CASSFWGQGAYEQYF.

The rearrangement links TRBV11-2 to TRBJ2-4, with D perhaps matching TRBD1 (6 bases). CDR3 length: 16 residues. V gave up 4 bases and J gave up 1 base, with 14 bases separating them. CDR1 and CDR2 (germline): SGHAT, FQNNGV. CDR3 protein: CASSSQGQGAKNIQYF. The CDR3 coding sequence is TGTGCCAGCAGCTCTCAGGGGCAGGGGGCCAAAAACATTCAGTACTTC.

The genes are TRBV6-1 and TRBJ2-7; D remains ambiguous. CDR1 is MNHNS and CDR2 is SASEGT in the germline V gene. CDR3 length: 12 amino acids. With 6 bases removed from V and 2 bases from J, the gap between germline ends came to 8 bases. The CDR3 DNA sequence: TGTGCCAGCAGCCCCAATCCCTACGAGCAGTACTTC. Translating it yields CASSPNPYEQYF.

J is TRBJ2-1 and V is TRBV27; 8 nucleotides line up with TRBD2. The CDR3 totals 13 residues. CDR1 MNHEY and CDR2 SMNVEV come from the germline V gene (reference sequence). V shed 7 bases and J 6 bases; nucleotides not matched to a gene: 5. CDR3 DNA: TGTGCCAGCACCTACCTAGCGGGCAATGAGCAGTTCTTC. Amino acid sequence: CASTYLAGNEQFF.

This chain connects TRBV28 to TRBJ2-7; 8 bases are a match to TRBD1. Germline assignment: CDR1 MDHEN and CDR2 SYDVKM. V shed 8 bases, J shed 5 bases, and the junction held 5 bases outside the gene matches. There are 12 residues in the CDR3. The CDR3 region has the DNA TGTGCCAGCGTCAGGGGGCCCCACGAGCAGTACTTC. This translates into CASVRGPHEQYF.

This clone has a single count. The CDR3 loop reads CASKTWADYEQYF. The CDR3 nucleotides read TGTGCCAGCAAAACGTGGGCGGACTACGAGCAGTACTTC. The chain carries TRBV2 and TRBJ2-7; D is unresolved. Trimming cost V 7 bases and J 3 bases, with 13 bases left between them. Germline V gene lookup returns CDR1 SNHLY and CDR2 FYNNEI. The length of the CDR3 is 13 residues.

The V call is TRBV27, the J call TRBJ2-7; D is tentatively TRBD1 or TRBD2 (6 bases each). This CDR3 has 14 amino acids. Germline V gives CDR1 MNHEY, CDR2 SMNVEV (reference sequence). The ends were cut back, 8 bases at V and 3 bases at J, with 17 bases in the middle. The CDR3 reads CASHKRGTNYEQYF. The CDR3 nucleotides read TGTGCCAGCCATAAACGGGGGACAAACTACGAGCAGTACTTC.

This clone occurred once. The J gene is TRBJ2-7, the V gene TRBV5-4; TRBD2 matches at 15 bases. This CDR3 contains 17 residues. Germline V CDR1 and CDR2: SGHNT, YYREEE (reference sequence). The V gene end was trimmed by 0 bases and the J gene end by 5 bases; junction bases not matched to a gene: 6. The CDR3 loop is CASSLEGLAGGDHEQYF. DNA of the CDR3: TGTGCCAGCAGCTTGGAAGGACTAGCGGGGGGGGACCACGAGCAGTACTTC.

The chain employs TRBV6-1 and TRBJ2-3, with 10 positions matching TRBD2. This CDR3 is 15 amino acids long. Unmatched junction bases numbered 4, after V lost 2 bases and J lost 5 bases. Germline V gives CDR1 MNHNS, CDR2 SASEGT. The CDR3 nucleotides read TGTGCCAGCAGTGAAAGCGGGGGGGCAATAGATACGCAGTATTTT. Protein product: CASSESGGAIDTQYF.

The rearrangement links TRBV7-9 to TRBJ2-1, with 7 bases fitting TRBD2. CDR3 length: 14 amino acids. The J segment lost 8 bases and the V segment lost 0 bases, leaving 4 bases of the junction unmatched. CDR1 SEHNR and CDR2 FQNEAQ come from the germline V gene (reference sequence). The CDR3 reads CASSLAGGWDEQFF. DNA of the CDR3: TGTGCCAGCAGCTTAGCGGGAGGGTGGGATGAGCAGTTCTTC.

V gene TRBV18 combines with J gene TRBJ2-5, with D unclear. The CDR3 loop spans 13 amino acids. Trimming took off 4 bases at V and 1 base at J, with 7 bases between the two ends. CDR1 and CDR2 (germline): KGHSH, LQKENI. The CDR3 protein is CASSLSVQETQYF. The CDR3 coding sequence is TGTGCCAGCTCACTTTCGGTCCAAGAGACCCAGTACTTC.

V and J are TRBV30 and TRBJ2-2; either TRBD1 or TRBD2 may supply D (5 bases each). Trimming took 3 bases from V and 2 from J, leaving 10 bases between them. This CDR3 contains 14 residues. Germline loops: CDR1 GTSNPN, CDR2 SVGIG (reference sequence). The CDR3 DNA sequence: TGTGCCTGGAGAGGGACGGTAAACACCGGGGAGCTGTTTTTT. This encodes CAWRGTVNTGELFF.

On this clone: One end of the junction does not line up with germline, which may come from a read error. This sample also contains other DNA sequences that code for the same CDR3. The chain joins TRBV5-4 to TRBJ2-5; 7 bases agree with TRBD1. CDR1 is SGHNT and CDR2 is YYREEE in the germline V gene (reference sequence). This CDR3 is built from 15 residues. CDR3 sequence: CASSLEGAHQETQYF. CDR3 coding DNA: TGTGCCAGCAGCTTGGAGGGGGCCCACCAGGAGACCCAGTACTTC.

The chain employs TRBV19 and TRBJ2-3; the D gene could be TRBD1 or TRBD2 (5 bases each). This CDR3 has 19 amino acids. Germline V lookup: CDR1 LNHDA, CDR2 SQIVND (reference sequence). V was trimmed by 3 bases and J by 0 bases, leaving 22 bases between them. The CDR3 protein is CASSMGSLNGAPSTDTQYF. The CDR3, as DNA: TGTGCCAGTAGTATGGGTTCCTTAAACGGGGCGCCTAGCACAGATACGCAGTATTTT.

The chain employs TRBV7-9 and TRBJ2-1; D uncertain. V lost 1 base and J lost 0, with 7 bases in between. The CDR3 loop spans 15 amino acids. Germline-derived CDR1 and CDR2 are SEHNR and FQNEAQ (reference sequence). CDR3 DNA: TGTGCCAGCAGCTTAGTCAGGACCTCCTACAATGAGCAGTTCTTC. Translating it yields CASSLVRTSYNEQFF.

This clone was seen just once. The chain has TRBV6-5 and TRBJ2-7, with 8 bases identical to TRBD2. Germline V gives CDR1 MNHEY, CDR2 SVGAGI. J was trimmed by 3 bases and V by 4 bases; bases with no gene match: 11. The CDR3 sequence is 16 residues long. In DNA form, the CDR3 reads TGTGCCAGCAGTTCCCAAGATAGCGGGAATGTCTACGAGCAGTACTTC. Amino acid sequence: CASSSQDSGNVYEQYF.

V usage is TRBV5-1 and J usage is TRBJ1-1; D possibly corresponds to TRBD1 (6 bases). This CDR3 contains 14 residues. V was shortened by 6 bases and J by 0 bases, with 12 bases between the two germline ends. CDR1 and CDR2 (germline): SGHRS, YFSETQ. The CDR3 loop is CASTNRDLNTEAFF. The CDR3 DNA sequence: TGCGCCAGCACGAACAGGGACCTGAACACTGAAGCTTTCTTT.

The chain combines TRBV5-1 with TRBJ2-5; 8 nucleotides line up with TRBD2. Germline V lookup: CDR1 SGHRS, CDR2 YFSETQ. Losses at the gene ends were 7 bases for V and 5 bases for J; bases not matched to a gene: 16. This CDR3 region has 16 residues. The CDR3 spells CASPHLSGGAAETQYF. The CDR3 DNA follows: TGCGCCAGCCCACACCTCTCGGGGGGGGCCGCTGAGACCCAGTACTTC.

In this sample, this clone turned up once. This rearrangement joins TRBV5-8 to TRBJ2-3; weak D call: TRBD1 (5 bases). Deletions cut 2 bases from V and 0 bases from J, with 10 bases between. The CDR3 has 15 amino acids. CDR1 and CDR2 from the germline V gene are SGHTS and YDEGEE. The CDR3 sequence is CASSLQVISTDTQYF. CDR3 sequence (DNA): TGTGCCAGCAGCTTACAGGTTATTAGCACAGATACGCAGTATTTT.

V gene TRBV27 combines with J gene TRBJ2-1, with 8 bases lining up with TRBD2. The CDR3 spans 16 residues. Trimming removed 5 bases from V and 4 bases from J; junction bases left unmatched: 10. Germline V gives CDR1 MNHEY, CDR2 SMNVEV (reference sequence). The CDR3 DNA follows: TGTGCCAGCAGTCCCTCCACTAGCGGAAGATACAATGAGCAGTTCTTC. It is translated as CASSPSTSGRYNEQFF.

V is TRBV11-1 and J is TRBJ2-1, with unresolved D. The CDR3 has 14 amino acids. The V end was cut by 1 base, the J end by 5 bases, with 9 bases between. The germline V gene encodes CDR1 SGHAT and CDR2 FQDESV (reference sequence). In DNA, the CDR3 is TGTGCCAGCAGCTTAGACGGGCCTGACAATGAGCAGTTCTTC. Its protein product is CASSLDGPDNEQFF.

This chain joins TRBV19 and TRBJ2-2; D might be TRBD1 (5 bases). Trimming took 4 bases from V and 6 from J, leaving 18 bases between them. CDR1 and CDR2 (germline): LNHDA, SQIVND (reference sequence). The length of the CDR3 is 16 residues. CDR3 loop: CASSNSPGLVAGELFF. CDR3 coding DNA: TGTGCCAGTAGTAACTCGCCAGGGTTGGTGGCCGGGGAGCTGTTTTTT.

V and J are TRBV4-1 and TRBJ1-5, with unresolved D. Germline V gives CDR1 MGHRA, CDR2 YSYEKL. V was trimmed by 3 bases and J by 0 bases, leaving 9 bases between them. The CDR3 extends over 15 amino acids. CDR3 in DNA: TGCGCCAGCAGCCACCCAGGTGATAGCAATCAGCCCCAGCATTTT. Translation gives CASSHPGDSNQPQHF.

The chain links TRBV7-9 to TRBJ2-7; D not resolved. CDR1 and CDR2 (germline): SEHNR, FQNEAQ (reference sequence). Trimming removed 5 bases at V and 0 bases at J, with 17 bases between. The CDR3 runs 16 residues. CDR3 amino acids: CASSPALGKSSYEQYF. In DNA, the CDR3 is TGTGCCAGCAGCCCAGCGCTAGGGAAGAGCTCCTACGAGCAGTACTTC.

The rearrangement links TRBV11-2 to TRBJ2-7; perhaps TRBD2 as D (5 bases). The germline gives CDR1 SGHAT, CDR2 FQNNGV. Trimming took 0 bases from V and 0 from J, leaving 9 bases between them. CDR3 size: 15 residues. CDR3 amino acids: CASSLELAPSYEQYF. CDR3 in DNA: TGTGCCAGCAGCTTAGAGCTAGCCCCCTCCTACGAGCAGTACTTC.

This chain joins TRBV7-3 and TRBJ2-5; D gene uncertain. V shed 6 bases and J shed 2 bases, with 16 bases lying between them. This CDR3 is 15 amino acids long. CDR1 and CDR2 from the germline V gene are SGHTA and FQGTGA. CDR3 region: CASSSSSNLQETQYF. The CDR3 DNA follows: TGTGCCAGCAGTAGTAGTAGTAACTTACAAGAGACCCAGTACTTC.

The V gene is TRBV5-4, the J gene TRBJ2-2, with 14 bases matching TRBD2. J gave up 1 base and V 3 bases, and 5 bases lay outside the gene matches. CDR1 is SGHNT and CDR2 is YYREEE in the germline V gene (reference sequence). The CDR3 is 18 amino acids. The CDR3 sequence is CASSYGLAGGLNTGELFF. The CDR3 DNA sequence: TGTGCCAGCAGCTACGGACTAGCGGGGGGCTTGAACACCGGGGAGCTGTTTTTT. The complete variable domain, with remaining parts taken from reference TRBV5-4 and TRBJ2-2, reads ETGVTQSPTHLIKTRGQQVTLRCSSQSGHNTVSWYQQALGQGPQFIFQYYREEENGRGNFPPRFSGLQFPNYSSELNVNALELDDSALYLCASSYGLAGGLNTGELFFGEGSRLTVL.

This chain connects TRBV4-3 to TRBJ1-1; 7 bases are shared with TRBD1. This CDR3 has 13 residues. Trimming removed 0 bases from V and 10 bases from J; junction bases left unmatched: 5. The germline gives CDR1 LGHNA, CDR2 YSLEER. The CDR3 coding sequence is TGCGCCAGCAGCCAAGACCCTCAGGGGGTAGCTTTCTTT. Protein product: CASSQDPQGVAFF.

This clone is a singleton in its sample. The chain uses TRBV2 and TRBJ1-1, with D perhaps matching TRBD1 (5 bases). V lost 9 bases to trimming and J lost 1 base, with 21 bases between them. Germline loops: CDR1 SNHLY, CDR2 FYNNEI. The CDR3 sequence is 16 residues long. The CDR3 loop is CARRRRRDPWNTEAFF. CDR3 DNA sequence: TGTGCCAGGAGAAGAAGAAGGGACCCATGGAACACTGAAGCTTTCTTT.

This clone was seen just once. CDR3 in amino acids: CASRTWDRPYEQYF. CDR3 nucleotide sequence: TGTGCCAGTAGGACATGGGACAGACCCTACGAGCAGTACTTC. J is TRBJ2-7 and V is TRBV19, with TRBD1 identical over 7 bases. The CDR3 consists of 14 residues. Germline V gene data show CDR1 as LNHDA and CDR2 as SQIVND (reference sequence). Trimming at V came to 6 bases and at J to 2 bases, leaving 7 bases not matched to a gene.